A selection of T cell receptor beta chains follows, all from one sample in a study of blood T cells in healthy people across ages. TCRdb used MiXCR to reprocess the 5' RACE reads, holding one entry per CDR3 protein. Of about 1,600,000 distinct CDR3 sequences in the sample, roughly 40% were seen once. Sequencing was performed on blood. These receptor sequences come from a woman younger than 30 in good health. The CDR3 runs from the conserved cysteine through the conserved F or W. The D gene is left open where the match is weak. Size is stated for part of the rows, as once, few or many counts, or as a class when the clone is expanded.

j_call: TRBJ1-6; v_call: TRBV20-1; clone_size: -; d_call: -; cdr3_nt: TGCAGTGCTAGAGAAGAGGGCCTCCTCCTCCACTTT; cdr3_aa: CSAREEGLLLHF
j_call: TRBJ1-5; v_call: TRBV28; clone_size: -; d_call: -; cdr3_nt: TGTGCCAGCAGTTTTCGGGGGTCGAGCAATCAGCCCCAGCATTTT; cdr3_aa: CASSFRGSSNQPQHF
j_call: TRBJ2-1; v_call: TRBV7-9; clone_size: -; d_call: -; cdr3_nt: TGTGCCAGCAGCCAAGGTAGCGGCAACAATGAGCAGTTCTTC; cdr3_aa: CASSQGSGNNEQFF
j_call: TRBJ2-1; v_call: TRBV7-9; clone_size: -; d_call: TRBD2; cdr3_nt: TGTGCCAGCAGCTTAAACGGGACTAGCGGTGAGCAGTTCTTC; cdr3_aa: CASSLNGTSGEQFF
j_call: TRBJ2-5; v_call: TRBV20-1; clone_size: few; d_call: TRBD1; cdr3_nt: TGCAGTGGTCGAACGGAAGCCCAGGGGGCCCAGTACTTC; cdr3_aa: CSGRTEAQGAQYF
j_call: TRBJ1-2; v_call: TRBV2; clone_size: -; d_call: -; cdr3_nt: TGTGCCATGCGGGGGGTCGGATACGGCTACACCTTC; cdr3_aa: CAMRGVGYGYTF
j_call: TRBJ2-4; v_call: TRBV27; clone_size: -; d_call: -; cdr3_nt: TGTGCCAGCAGTTTAAAGATCGTCGAGGGGGCCAAAAACATTCAGTACTTC; cdr3_aa: CASSLKIVEGAKNIQYF
j_call: TRBJ2-3; v_call: TRBV6-2/TRBV6-3; clone_size: few; d_call: -; cdr3_nt: TGTGCCAGCAGTTACTCGGAGGCAGGGAAGTATTTT; cdr3_aa: CASSYSEAGKYF
j_call: TRBJ2-5; v_call: TRBV3-1; clone_size: -; d_call: -; cdr3_nt: TGTGCCAGCAGCCAAGATCTTGTTACAGCACCTGGGTACTTC; cdr3_aa: CASSQDLVTAPGYF
j_call: TRBJ2-3; v_call: TRBV18; clone_size: -; d_call: TRBD2; cdr3_nt: TGTGCCAGCTCACGGACTAGCGGGACGGGAGATACGCAGTATTTT; cdr3_aa: CASSRTSGTGDTQYF
j_call: TRBJ1-1; v_call: TRBV11-2; clone_size: -; d_call: -; cdr3_nt: TGTGCCAGCAGCTCGGGACCAAGGGAAGCTTTCTTT; cdr3_aa: CASSSGPREAFF
j_call: TRBJ2-7; v_call: TRBV27; clone_size: -; d_call: -; cdr3_nt: TGTGCCAGCAGTCACCGCCGGGACGGAGCCTACGAGCAGTACTTC; cdr3_aa: CASSHRRDGAYEQYF
j_call: TRBJ1-2; v_call: TRBV2; clone_size: -; d_call: TRBD1; cdr3_nt: TGTGCCAGCAGCCGACCGGGACAGGGTTTCCGAAGTGGCTACACCTTC; cdr3_aa: CASSRPGQGFRSGYTF
j_call: TRBJ2-3; v_call: TRBV7-2; clone_size: -; d_call: -; cdr3_nt: TGTGCCAGCAGCTTAGGCCGCACCGACAGGTCCCGAGATACAGATACGCAGTATTTT; cdr3_aa: CASSLGRTDRSRDTDTQYF
j_call: TRBJ2-5; v_call: TRBV12-3/TRBV12-4; clone_size: many; d_call: -; cdr3_nt: TGCGCCAGCAGCTTGGTCGGTCAAGAGACCCAGTACTTC; cdr3_aa: CASSLVGQETQYF
j_call: TRBJ1-4; v_call: TRBV3-1; clone_size: few; d_call: TRBD1; cdr3_nt: TGTGCCAGCAGCCAACCTGGGACAGGGAGACCCAATGAAAAACTGTTTTTT; cdr3_aa: CASSQPGTGRPNEKLFF
j_call: TRBJ2-1; v_call: TRBV6-1; clone_size: -; d_call: TRBD2; cdr3_nt: TGTGCCAGCAGTGACCGACTAGCGGGAGGTGGTGAGCAGTTCTTC; cdr3_aa: CASSDRLAGGGEQFF
j_call: TRBJ2-3; v_call: TRBV20-1; clone_size: -; d_call: -; cdr3_nt: TGCAGTGCCCCCACGGGATTAACAGATACGCAGTATTTT; cdr3_aa: CSAPTGLTDTQYF
j_call: TRBJ2-5; v_call: TRBV4-1; clone_size: -; d_call: TRBD2; cdr3_nt: TGCGCCAGCAGCCAAGATCTTCTAGCGGGGGGAGGGGAGACCCAGTACTTC; cdr3_aa: CASSQDLLAGGGETQYF
j_call: TRBJ1-1; v_call: TRBV5-1; clone_size: few; d_call: -; cdr3_nt: TGCGCCAGCCAAGGGTATACTGAAGCTTTCTTT; cdr3_aa: CASQGYTEAFF
j_call: TRBJ2-5; v_call: TRBV12-5; clone_size: -; d_call: -; cdr3_nt: TGTGCTAGTGGTTTAGGGACGGTAAAAGAGACCCAGTACTTC; cdr3_aa: CASGLGTVKETQYF
j_call: TRBJ2-1; v_call: TRBV20-1; clone_size: few; d_call: -; cdr3_nt: TGCAGTGCTAGAGTTGACGGAGGGAGCTCCTACAATGAGCAGTTCTTC; cdr3_aa: CSARVDGGSSYNEQFF
j_call: TRBJ2-1; v_call: TRBV27; clone_size: few; d_call: -; cdr3_nt: TGTGCCAGCAGCCCCGGGGGGCCCCATGAGCAGTTCTTC; cdr3_aa: CASSPGGPHEQFF
j_call: TRBJ2-7; v_call: TRBV10-3; clone_size: -; d_call: TRBD2; cdr3_nt: TGTGCCATCAGTTCTGGACTAGCGGGGGGGCTTTACGAGCAGTACTTC; cdr3_aa: CAISSGLAGGLYEQYF
j_call: TRBJ1-5; v_call: TRBV7-6; clone_size: -; d_call: -; cdr3_nt: TGTGCCAGCAGCTCCAACGGGGGTCAGCCCCAGCATTTT; cdr3_aa: CASSSNGGQPQHF
j_call: TRBJ2-7; v_call: TRBV5-1; clone_size: few; d_call: -; cdr3_nt: TGCGCCAGCAGCTTCTCAGGAGGACCTGACTACGAGCAGTACTTC; cdr3_aa: CASSFSGGPDYEQYF
j_call: TRBJ2-4; v_call: TRBV2; clone_size: -; d_call: TRBD1; cdr3_nt: TGTGCCAGCAGTCCCTCCGGGACAGGGAGAGTAGGGGAGTACTTC; cdr3_aa: CASSPSGTGRVGEYF